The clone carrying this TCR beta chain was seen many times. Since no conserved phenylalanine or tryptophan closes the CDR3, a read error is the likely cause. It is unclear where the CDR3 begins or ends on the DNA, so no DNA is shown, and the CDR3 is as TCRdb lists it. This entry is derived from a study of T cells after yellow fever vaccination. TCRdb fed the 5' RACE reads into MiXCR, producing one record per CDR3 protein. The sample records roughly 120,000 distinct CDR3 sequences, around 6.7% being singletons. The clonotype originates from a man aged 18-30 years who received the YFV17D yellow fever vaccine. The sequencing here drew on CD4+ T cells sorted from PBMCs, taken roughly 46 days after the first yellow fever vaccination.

The CDR3 reads CATSRDLSGGSGL. This chain joins TRBV15 and TRBJ2-3; the table's D call of TRBD2 was not tested on the DNA. With termini counted, the CDR3 has 13 amino acids. Germline V gene sequence: CDR1 LNHNV, CDR2 YYDKDF (reference sequence).